A single sample is the source of the 23 T cell receptor beta chains below, sequenced in a study of cytomegalovirus exposure and HLA in healthy donors (dated by TCRdb to about 2017). The library was made by the immunoSEQ multiplex PCR assay. TCRdb obtained this table from immuneACCESS and retained in-frame rearrangements with V and J assigned. These tables miss some clones; where compared with another copy, unresolved V genes account for less than half of the shortfall, and the remainder is unexplained. This sample is represented by about 160,000 clones; 86% of them were singletons. The top ten constitute 5.7% of the sample. The sequencing sample was made of PBMCs. The receptor source for this set is a young woman in good health and CMV-seronegative.

This chain uses TRBV28 with TRBJ2-7; D could derive from TRBD1 or TRBD2 (6 bases each). CDR1 and CDR2 from the germline V gene are MDHEN and SYDVKM. CDR3 length equals 14 residues. V was clipped by 6 bases and J by 4 bases, with 16 bases between them. The CDR3: CASSPQGLWYEQYF. As DNA, the CDR3 is TGTGCCAGCAGCCCACAGGGACTGTGGTACGAGCAGTACTTC. The variable domain in full, with the rest retrieved from reference TRBV28 and TRBJ2-7, is DVKVTQSSRYLVKRTGEKVFLECVQDMDHENMFWYRQDPGLGLRLIYFSYDVKMKEKGDIPEGYSVSREKKERFSLILESASTNQTSMYLCASSPQGLWYEQYFGPGTRLTVT.

The V and J genes are TRBV4-2 and TRBJ2-2; no clear D. The CDR3 contains 13 residues. Germline CDR1 LGHNA, CDR2 YNFKEQ. V shed 0 bases and J shed 7 bases, with 6 bases lying between them. In DNA form, the CDR3 reads TGTGCCAGCAGCCAAGAGCCCGGCGGGGAGCTGTTTTTT. Amino acids: CASSQEPGGELFF.

The CDR3 DNA follows: TGTGCCAGCAGCTTTCCCGGGGTGACGAGACGCTACACCTTC. Protein product: CASSFPGVTRRYTF. The V call is TRBV5-6, the J call TRBJ1-2; D gene ambiguous. Germline CDR1 and CDR2: SGHDT and YYEEEE. This CDR3 spans 14 amino acids. V dropped 2 bases and J dropped 9 bases, with 17 bases sitting between them.

Worth noting for this clone: Just one base apart from a much larger clone, this may be a read error. The genes are TRBV28 and TRBJ2-7; 8 bases are shared with TRBD1. The germline CDR1 and CDR2 sequences are MDHEN and SYDVKM. J gave up 2 bases and V 6 bases, and 3 bases lay outside the gene matches. CDR3 size: 13 residues. CDR3 sequence reads: CASSRTGTYEQYF. CDR3 coding DNA: TGTGCCAGCAGCCGGACAGGGACCTACGAGCAGTACTTC.

This rearrangement joins TRBV19 to TRBJ1-6; a possible D gene is TRBD1 (5 bases). Germline CDR1 reads LNHDA; CDR2 reads SQIVND (reference sequence). Trimming took 5 bases from V and 6 from J, leaving 14 bases between them. The length of the CDR3 is 15 residues. This CDR3 reads CASSQAPGGNSPLHF. The CDR3 region has the DNA TGTGCCAGTAGTCAGGCTCCTGGGGGTAATTCACCCCTCCACTTT. The full variable domain, in which reference TRBV19 and TRBJ1-6 provide the parts outside the CDR3, is DGGITQSPKYLFRKEGQNVTLSCEQNLNHDAMYWYRQDPGQGLRLIYYSQIVNDFQKGDIAEGYSVSREKKESFPLTVTSAQKNPTAFYLCASSQAPGGNSPLHFGNGTRLTVT.

Written as DNA, the CDR3 is TGTGCCAGCAGTACCGGGACAGGTCTGGGGCAGCATTTT. Protein product: CASSTGTGLGQHF. This chain connects TRBV2 to TRBJ1-5, with 8 bases aligning to TRBD1. The CDR3 extends over 13 amino acids. From germline, CDR1 is SNHLY and CDR2 FYNNEI. Trimming took 5 bases from V and 13 from J; bases not matched to a gene: 10. The variable domain in full, with the rest retrieved from reference TRBV2 and TRBJ1-5, is EPEVTQTPSHQVTQMGQEVILRCVPISNHLYFYWYRQILGQKVEFLVSFYNNEISEKSEIFDDQFSVERPDGSNFTLKIRSTKLEDSAMYFCASSTGTGLGQHFGDGTRLSIL.

CDR3 in DNA: TGTGCCAGCAGGGGGACAGGTGCTAACTATGGCTACACCTTC. Amino acids: CASRGTGANYGYTF. The chain couples TRBV2 to TRBJ1-2; TRBD1 matches 8 bases. The CDR3 loop spans 14 amino acids. V shed 6 bases and J 0 bases; nucleotides not matched to a gene: 3. The germline gives CDR1 SNHLY, CDR2 FYNNEI. Combining the CDR3 with reference TRBV2 and TRBJ1-2 gives the whole variable domain EPEVTQTPSHQVTQMGQEVILRCVPISNHLYFYWYRQILGQKVEFLVSFYNNEISEKSEIFDDQFSVERPDGSNFTLKIRSTKLEDSAMYFCASRGTGANYGYTFGSGTRLTVV.

This clone has a handful of counts. The chain couples TRBV19 to TRBJ2-4, with 9 nucleotides matching TRBD1. Trimming at V came to 5 bases and at J to 8 bases, leaving 4 bases not matched to a gene. The CDR3 spans 13 residues. Germline V gene sequence: CDR1 LNHDA, CDR2 SQIVND (reference sequence). The CDR3 here is CASSGTGWHIQYF. CDR3 DNA: TGTGCCAGTAGTGGGACAGGGTGGCACATTCAGTACTTC.

V gene TRBV29-1 combines with J gene TRBJ2-1; D is unresolved. Trimming took 0 bases from V and 0 from J, leaving 12 bases between them. Germline V gives CDR1 SQVTM, CDR2 ANQGSEA. This CDR3 comprises 16 residues. The CDR3 coding sequence is TGCAGCGTTGAAGATTCCCGAGTCAGCTCCTACAATGAGCAGTTCTTC. This translates into CSVEDSRVSSYNEQFF.

This clone has just one count. The chain couples TRBV4-1 to TRBJ1-4; TRBD1 aligns across 7 bases. Germline CDR1 MGHRA, CDR2 YSYEKL. The CDR3 extends over 16 amino acids. V shed 3 bases and J 6 bases; nucleotides not matched to a gene: 10. CDR3 nucleotides: TGCGCCAGCAGCCAGGACCACAGGGGAGGGTATGAAAAACTGTTTTTT. It codes for CASSQDHRGGYEKLFF.

The chain joins TRBV19 to TRBJ1-2, with unresolved D. CDR1 is LNHDA and CDR2 is SQIVND in the germline V gene (reference sequence). There are 16 residues in the CDR3. Trimming removed 6 bases at V and 1 base at J, with 18 bases between. The CDR3 reads CASRKVRGPDNYGYTF. In DNA form, the CDR3 reads TGTGCCAGTAGGAAGGTCCGTGGCCCGGATAACTATGGCTACACCTTC.

The V gene is TRBV29-1, the J gene TRBJ1-1; a weak D match, TRBD1 (5 bases). CDR3 size: 15 residues. V was shortened by 4 bases and J by 2 bases, with 17 bases between the two germline ends. From germline, CDR1 is SQVTM and CDR2 ANQGSEA. The CDR3 nucleotides read TGCAGCGTTGCCCATCCAGGGTGGCGAAACACTGAAGCTTTCTTT. Its protein product is CSVAHPGWRNTEAFF.

The V gene is TRBV7-6, the J gene TRBJ2-7, with 8 bases lining up with TRBD2. Germline values: CDR1 SGHVS, CDR2 FNYEAQ. Germline trimming cut 5 bases from V and 5 bases from J; bases unmatched to any gene: 14. The CDR3 contains 16 residues. This chain's CDR3 is CASSPVVGLVVHEQYF. The CDR3, as DNA: TGTGCCAGCAGCCCCGTAGTGGGACTAGTTGTCCACGAGCAGTACTTC.

This sequence joins TRBV18 and TRBJ1-1, with unresolved D. The CDR3 extends over 13 amino acids. CDR1 KGHSH and CDR2 LQKENI come from the germline V gene. V dropped 5 bases and J dropped 0 bases, with 7 bases sitting between them. CDR3 nucleotides: TGTGCCAGCTCAGCGGGGATGAACACTGAAGCTTTCTTT. Protein: CASSAGMNTEAFF.

V and J are TRBV11-1 and TRBJ2-3; D not certain. The CDR3 extends over 16 amino acids. V lost 5 bases and J 1 base, leaving 16 bases between the germline ends. Looked up from germline, CDR1 is SGHAT and CDR2 is FQDESV (reference sequence). CDR3 sequence (DNA): TGTGCCAGCAGCCCCGTGGGCCGCCCCGGCACAGATACGCAGTATTTT. Its translation is CASSPVGRPGTDTQYF.

V and J are TRBV12-5 and TRBJ2-1, with D perhaps TRBD2 (6 bases). Germline V CDR1 and CDR2: LGHNT, FRNRAP. The CDR3 is 14 amino acids. The germline V and J ends were trimmed by 5 bases and 12 bases, with 20 bases remaining between them. CDR3 sequence reads: CASGLSPMKGGQFF. CDR3 in DNA: TGTGCTAGTGGTCTGTCCCCTATGAAGGGAGGGCAGTTCTTC.

This sequence joins TRBV6-1 and TRBJ1-1; D remains ambiguous. Germline V CDR1 and CDR2: MNHNS, SASEGT. The CDR3 runs 11 residues. V lost 6 bases, J lost 0 bases, and 2 bases lay in between. CDR3 in DNA: TGTGCCAGCAGAATGAACACTGAAGCTTTCTTT. Protein sequence: CASRMNTEAFF.

The chain combines TRBV9 with TRBJ2-2; 8 bases are shared with TRBD1. Per the germline V gene, CDR1 is SGDLS and CDR2 is YYNGEE. V lost 5 bases, J lost 4 bases, and 7 bases stayed unmatched. The CDR3 covers 15 residues. The CDR3 DNA follows: TGTGCCAGCAGGTGGGGGACAGGATCCACCGGGGAGCTGTTTTTT. Amino acid sequence: CASRWGTGSTGELFF. Using reference TRBV9 and TRBJ2-2 for the parts outside the CDR3, the full variable domain is DSGVTQTPKHLITATGQRVTLRCSPRSGDLSVYWYQQSLDQGLQFLIQYYNGEERAKGNILERFSAQQFPDLHSELNLSSLELGDSALYFCASRWGTGSTGELFFGEGSRLTVL.

The V and J genes are TRBV5-4 and TRBJ2-1; 11 positions agree with TRBD2. CDR1 is SGHNT, CDR2 YYREEE, per germline (reference sequence). V lost 0 bases, J lost 5 bases, and 4 bases stayed unmatched. CDR3 length: 16 amino acids. The CDR3 bases are TGTGCCAGCAGCTTGGCCGGGACTAGCGGTAACAATGAGCAGTTCTTC. As protein: CASSLAGTSGNNEQFF.

The rearrangement joins TRBV5-1 to TRBJ1-3; TRBD1 matches at 7 bases. V dropped 0 bases and J dropped 2; count of bases not matched to a gene: 2. Per the germline V gene, CDR1 is SGHRS and CDR2 is YFSETQ. The CDR3 is 15 residues long. The CDR3 DNA is TGCGCCAGCAGCTTGGGACAGGGAACTGGAAACACCATATATTTT. Encoded protein: CASSLGQGTGNTIYF.

The chain combines TRBV2 with TRBJ2-3, with 7 bases identical to TRBD2. In germline, CDR1 is SNHLY, CDR2 FYNNEI. The ends lost 6 bases at V and 4 bases at J; junction bases unmatched: 7. CDR3 length: 14 residues. CDR3 sequence reads: CASSVLASPDTQYF. The CDR3 coding sequence is TGTGCCAGCAGCGTACTAGCGTCCCCAGATACGCAGTATTTT.

V usage is TRBV9 and J usage is TRBJ1-1; D gene unclear. V was clipped by 0 bases and J by 5 bases, with 8 bases between them. The germline gives CDR1 SGDLS, CDR2 YYNGEE. This CDR3 is built from 13 residues. CDR3 amino acids: CASSVGAGTEAFF. The CDR3, as DNA: TGTGCCAGCAGCGTAGGAGCGGGGACTGAAGCTTTCTTT.

The J gene is TRBJ1-2, the V gene TRBV6-6; D gene uncertain. V lost 2 bases and J 1 base, leaving 5 bases between the germline ends. This CDR3 spans 13 amino acids. CDR1 and CDR2 (germline): MNHNY, SVGAGI (reference sequence). The CDR3 is CASSYPSNYGYTF. The DNA for the CDR3 is TGTGCCAGCAGTTACCCGAGTAACTATGGCTACACCTTC.